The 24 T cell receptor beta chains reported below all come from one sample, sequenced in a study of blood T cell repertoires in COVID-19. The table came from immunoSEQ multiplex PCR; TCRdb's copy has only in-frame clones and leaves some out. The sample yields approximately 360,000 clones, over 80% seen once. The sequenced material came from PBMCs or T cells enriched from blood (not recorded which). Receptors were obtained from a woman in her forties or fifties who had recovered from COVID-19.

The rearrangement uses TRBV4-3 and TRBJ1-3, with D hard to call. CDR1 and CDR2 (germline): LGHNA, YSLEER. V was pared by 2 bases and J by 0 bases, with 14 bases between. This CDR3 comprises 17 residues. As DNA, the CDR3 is TGCGCCAGCAGCCAAACCCAAGCGAGCGTCTCTGGAAACACCATATATTTT. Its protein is CASSQTQASVSGNTIYF.

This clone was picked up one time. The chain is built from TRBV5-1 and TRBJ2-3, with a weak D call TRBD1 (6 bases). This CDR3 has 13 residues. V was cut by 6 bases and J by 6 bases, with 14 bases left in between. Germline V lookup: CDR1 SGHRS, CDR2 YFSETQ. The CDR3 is CASNSGAGDTQYF. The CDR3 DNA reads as TGCGCCAGCAATTCAGGGGCCGGGGATACGCAGTATTTT.

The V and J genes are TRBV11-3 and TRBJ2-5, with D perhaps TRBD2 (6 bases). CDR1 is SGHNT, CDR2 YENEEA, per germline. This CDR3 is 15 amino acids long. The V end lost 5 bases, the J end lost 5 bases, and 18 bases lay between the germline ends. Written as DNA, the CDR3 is TGTGCCAGCAGCCCCGGGGGTCCCACTAGGGAGACCCAGTACTTC. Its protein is CASSPGGPTRETQYF.

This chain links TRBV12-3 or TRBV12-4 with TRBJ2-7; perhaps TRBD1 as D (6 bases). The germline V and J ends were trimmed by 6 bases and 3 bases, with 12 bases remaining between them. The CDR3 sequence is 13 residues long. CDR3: CASRRGQSYEQYF. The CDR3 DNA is TGTGCCAGCAGGCGCGGACAGAGCTACGAGCAGTACTTC.

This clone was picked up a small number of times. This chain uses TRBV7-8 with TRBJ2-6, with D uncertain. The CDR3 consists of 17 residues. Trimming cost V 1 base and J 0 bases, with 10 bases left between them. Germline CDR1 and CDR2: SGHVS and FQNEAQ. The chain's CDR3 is CASSLVEVPSGANVLTF. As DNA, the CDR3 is TGTGCCAGCAGCTTAGTAGAGGTCCCCTCTGGGGCCAACGTCCTGACTTTC.

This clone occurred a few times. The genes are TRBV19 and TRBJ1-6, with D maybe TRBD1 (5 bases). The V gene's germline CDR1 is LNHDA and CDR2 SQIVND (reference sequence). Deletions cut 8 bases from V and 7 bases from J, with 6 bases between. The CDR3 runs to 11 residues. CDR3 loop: CASGGNSPLHF. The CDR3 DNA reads TGTGCCAGTGGGGGGAATTCACCCCTCCACTTT. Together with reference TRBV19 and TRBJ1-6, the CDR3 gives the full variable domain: DGGITQSPKYLFRKEGQNVTLSCEQNLNHDAMYWYRQDPGQGLRLIYYSQIVNDFQKGDIAEGYSVSREKKESFPLTVTSAQKNPTAFYLCASGGNSPLHFGNGTRLTVT.

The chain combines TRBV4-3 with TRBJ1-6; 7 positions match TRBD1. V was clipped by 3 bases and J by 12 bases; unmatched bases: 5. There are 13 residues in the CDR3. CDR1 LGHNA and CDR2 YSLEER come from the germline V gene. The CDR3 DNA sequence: TGCGCCAGCAGCCAGGACAGGTATCTACCCCTCCACTTT. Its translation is CASSQDRYLPLHF.

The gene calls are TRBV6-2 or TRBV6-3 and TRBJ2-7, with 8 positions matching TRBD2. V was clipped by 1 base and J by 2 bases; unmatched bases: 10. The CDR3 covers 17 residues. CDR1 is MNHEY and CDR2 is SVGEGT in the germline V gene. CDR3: CASSYFTTSAKTYEQYF. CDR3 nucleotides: TGTGCCAGCAGTTACTTTACGACTAGCGCGAAAACCTACGAGCAGTACTTC.

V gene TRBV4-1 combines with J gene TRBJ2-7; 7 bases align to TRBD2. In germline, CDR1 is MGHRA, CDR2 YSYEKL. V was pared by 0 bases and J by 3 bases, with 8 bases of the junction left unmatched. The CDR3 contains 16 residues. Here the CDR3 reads CASSQERVAGIYEQYF. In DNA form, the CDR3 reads TGCGCCAGCAGCCAAGAACGGGTAGCGGGTATCTACGAGCAGTACTTC.

CDR3 loop: CASSPGQGAYDQPQHF. CDR3 bases: TGTGCCAGCAGCCCGGGACAGGGGGCTTATGATCAGCCCCAGCATTTT. V and J are TRBV11-2 and TRBJ1-5; TRBD1 matches at 12 bases. Germline trimming cut 5 bases from V and 5 bases from J; bases unmatched to any gene: 7. The CDR3 runs to 16 residues. Per germline, CDR1 SGHAT and CDR2 FQNNGV.

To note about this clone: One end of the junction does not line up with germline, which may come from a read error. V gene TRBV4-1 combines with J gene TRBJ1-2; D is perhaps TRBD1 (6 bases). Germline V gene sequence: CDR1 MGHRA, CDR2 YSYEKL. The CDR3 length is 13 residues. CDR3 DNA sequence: TGCGCCAGCAGCCAAGGTGGGACATCCCCGCCAAACTTC. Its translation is CASSQGGTSPPNF.

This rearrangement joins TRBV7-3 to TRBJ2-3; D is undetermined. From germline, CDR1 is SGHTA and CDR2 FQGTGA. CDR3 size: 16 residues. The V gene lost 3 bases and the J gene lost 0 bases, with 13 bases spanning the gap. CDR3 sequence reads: CASSLGGPPSTDTQYF. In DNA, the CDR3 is TGTGCCAGCAGCTTGGGTGGGCCCCCTAGCACAGATACGCAGTATTTT. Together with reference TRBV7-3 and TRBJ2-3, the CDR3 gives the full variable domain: GAGVSQTPSNKVTEKGKYVELRCDPISGHTALYWYRQSLGQGPEFLIYFQGTGAADDSGLPNDRFFAVRPEGSVSTLKIQRTERGDSAVYLCASSLGGPPSTDTQYFGPGTRLTVL.

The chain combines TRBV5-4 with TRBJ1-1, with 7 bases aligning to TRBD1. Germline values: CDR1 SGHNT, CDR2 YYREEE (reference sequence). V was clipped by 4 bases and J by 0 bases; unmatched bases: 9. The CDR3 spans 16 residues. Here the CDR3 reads CASSPTGTVMNTEAFF. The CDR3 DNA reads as TGTGCCAGCAGCCCGACAGGGACAGTCATGAACACTGAAGCTTTCTTT.

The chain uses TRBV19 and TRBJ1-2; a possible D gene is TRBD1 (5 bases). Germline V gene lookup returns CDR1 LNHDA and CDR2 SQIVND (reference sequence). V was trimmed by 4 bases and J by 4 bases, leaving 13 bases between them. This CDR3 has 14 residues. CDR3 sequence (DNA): TGTGCCAGTAGTACCTCACCCGGGGGCTATGGCTACACCTTC. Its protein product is CASSTSPGGYGYTF.

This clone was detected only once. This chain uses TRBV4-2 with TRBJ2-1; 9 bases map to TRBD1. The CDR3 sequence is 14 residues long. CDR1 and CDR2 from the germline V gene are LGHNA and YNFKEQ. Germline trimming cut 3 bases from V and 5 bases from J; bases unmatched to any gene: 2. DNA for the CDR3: TGTGCCAGCAGCCAGGGGACAGGGAACAATGAGCAGTTCTTC. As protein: CASSQGTGNNEQFF.

This CDR3 is CASSQNRVDNEKLFF. CDR3 in DNA: TGTGCCAGCAGCCAGAACAGGGTTGATAATGAAAAACTGTTTTTT. V and J are TRBV3-1 (or the pseudogene TRBV3-2) and TRBJ1-4; tentatively, D is TRBD1 (6 bases). CDR1 is LGHDT and CDR2 is YNNKEL in the germline V gene (reference sequence). Deletions cut 3 bases from V and 4 bases from J, with 12 bases between. There are 15 residues in the CDR3.

The CDR3: CASSQTDSSSGNTIYF. For the CDR3, the DNA is TGTGCCAGCAGCCAAACAGACAGCAGCTCTGGAAACACCATATATTTT. This chain connects TRBV7-9 to TRBJ1-3; TRBD1 is a possible D gene (5 bases). The CDR3 has 16 residues. CDR1 is SEHNR, CDR2 FQNEAQ, per germline (reference sequence). Deletions cut 5 bases from V and 0 bases from J, with 14 bases between.

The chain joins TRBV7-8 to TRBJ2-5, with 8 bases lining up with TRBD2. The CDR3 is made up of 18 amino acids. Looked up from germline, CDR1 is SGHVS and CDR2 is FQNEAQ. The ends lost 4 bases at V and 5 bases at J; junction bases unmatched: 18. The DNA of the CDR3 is TGTGCCAGCAGCTACGGGGGTACTAGCGGTAGATCGGGGGAGACCCAGTACTTC. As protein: CASSYGGTSGRSGETQYF. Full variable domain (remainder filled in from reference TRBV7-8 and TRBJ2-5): GAGVSQSPRYKVAKRGQDVALRCDPISGHVSLFWYQQALGQGPEFLTYFQNEAQLDKSGLPSDRFFAERPEGSVSTLKIQRTQQEDSAVYLCASSYGGTSGRSGETQYFGPGTRLLVL.

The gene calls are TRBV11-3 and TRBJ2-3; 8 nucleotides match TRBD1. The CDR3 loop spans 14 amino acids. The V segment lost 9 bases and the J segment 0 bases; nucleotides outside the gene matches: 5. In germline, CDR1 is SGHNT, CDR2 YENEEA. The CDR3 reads CASAGGPSTDTQYF. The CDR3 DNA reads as TGTGCCAGTGCAGGGGGCCCAAGCACAGATACGCAGTATTTT.

DNA of the CDR3: TGTGCCAGCAGCTTGGCAGGCGGGGCGGGGTCCTACGAGCAGTACTTC. It specifies CASSLAGGAGSYEQYF. The chain links TRBV5-4 to TRBJ2-7; D perhaps matches TRBD2 (6 bases). V was pared by 0 bases and J by 1 base, with 14 bases between. The CDR3 is 16 amino acids. The germline gives CDR1 SGHNT, CDR2 YYREEE (reference sequence). The whole variable domain, remainder taken from reference TRBV5-4 and TRBJ2-7, is ETGVTQSPTHLIKTRGQQVTLRCSSQSGHNTVSWYQQALGQGPQFIFQYYREEENGRGNFPPRFSGLQFPNYSSELNVNALELDDSALYLCASSLAGGAGSYEQYFGPGTRLTVT.

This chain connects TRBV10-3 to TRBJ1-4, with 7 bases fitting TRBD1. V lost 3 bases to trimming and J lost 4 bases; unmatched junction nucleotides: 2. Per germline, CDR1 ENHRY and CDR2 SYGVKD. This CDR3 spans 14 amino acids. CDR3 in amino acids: CAISDGTDNEKLFF. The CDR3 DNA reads TGTGCCATCAGTGATGGGACAGATAATGAAAAACTGTTTTTT.

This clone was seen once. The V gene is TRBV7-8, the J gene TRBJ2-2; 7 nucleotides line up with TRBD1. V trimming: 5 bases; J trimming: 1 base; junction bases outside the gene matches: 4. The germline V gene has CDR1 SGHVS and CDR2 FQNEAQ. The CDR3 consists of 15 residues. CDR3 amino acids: CASSARDRNTGELFF. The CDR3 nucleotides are TGTGCCAGCAGCGCCCGGGACAGGAACACCGGGGAGCTGTTTTTT.

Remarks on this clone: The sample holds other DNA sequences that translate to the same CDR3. CDR3 amino acids: CASSVGGANTGELFF. For the CDR3, the DNA is TGTGCCAGCAGCGTAGGGGGGGCGAACACCGGGGAGCTGTTTTTT. The gene calls are TRBV9 and TRBJ2-2, with a weak D call TRBD2 (6 bases). The CDR3 length is 15 residues. Looked up from germline, CDR1 is SGDLS and CDR2 is YYNGEE. The V end lost 0 bases, the J end lost 0 bases, and 6 bases lay between the germline ends.

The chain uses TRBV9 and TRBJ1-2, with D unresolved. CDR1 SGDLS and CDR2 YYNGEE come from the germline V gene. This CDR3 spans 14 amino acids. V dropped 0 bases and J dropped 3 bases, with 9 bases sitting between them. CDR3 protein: CASSVGGFHYGYTF. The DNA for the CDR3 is TGTGCCAGCAGCGTAGGAGGTTTTCACTATGGCTACACCTTC.